This T cell receptor beta chain was captured by sequencing in a study of response to subunit inactivated influenza vaccine. Study findings and constraints: It was the authors' suggestion that each seasonal influenza vaccination recruits few new T cells.

For this clonotype: Its antigen is not identified.

Via MiXCR, TCRdb re-called the RT-PCR reads, giving one row per CDR3 protein. The data hold roughly 670,000 distinct CDR3 sequences, with 11% to 15% observed a single time. Germline V gives CDR1 SGDLS, CDR2 YYNGEE. This CDR3 contains 16 residues. V lost 1 base and J lost 1; bases outside the gene matches: 5. Sequences were derived from PBMCs from blood, sampled 14 to 15 days before vaccination. The clonotype comes from a man aged 50-59 years who received an inactivated influenza vaccine. The rearrangement joins TRBV9 to TRBJ2-7, with 10 bases lining up with TRBD1. The CDR3 DNA reads TGTGCCAGCAGCGTAAGTGCGGGACAGGGGTCCTACGAGCAGTACTTC. The encoded protein is CASSVSAGQGSYEQYF.